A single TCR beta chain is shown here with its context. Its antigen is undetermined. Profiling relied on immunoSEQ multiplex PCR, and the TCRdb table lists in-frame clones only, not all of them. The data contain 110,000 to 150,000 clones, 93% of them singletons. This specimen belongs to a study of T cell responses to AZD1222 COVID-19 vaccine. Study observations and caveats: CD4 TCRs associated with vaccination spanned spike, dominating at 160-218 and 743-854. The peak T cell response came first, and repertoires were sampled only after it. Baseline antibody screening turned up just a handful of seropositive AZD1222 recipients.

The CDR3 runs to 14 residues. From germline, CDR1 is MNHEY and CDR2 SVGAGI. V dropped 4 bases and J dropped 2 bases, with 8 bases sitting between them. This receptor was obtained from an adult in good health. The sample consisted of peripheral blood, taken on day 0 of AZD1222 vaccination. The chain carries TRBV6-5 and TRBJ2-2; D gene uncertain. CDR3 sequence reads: CASSFGYNTGELFF. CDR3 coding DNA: TGTGCCAGCAGTTTCGGGTATAACACCGGGGAGCTGTTTTTT.